The present entry profiles one T cell receptor beta chain with its context. Per the original data handling: Nucleated cell number was recorded as an estimate derived from reference gene primer amplification. Only in-frame clones appear in the TCRdb table, and some are missing; sequencing was by immunoSEQ multiplex PCR. V, J and clone size were drawn from that table, and D and trimming were deduced from the DNA. The repertoire includes about 120,000 clones, about 83% of them detected once, and around 4.2% sits in the top ten. Trimming took off 7 bases at V and 1 base at J, with 10 bases between the two ends. The CDR3 extends over 14 amino acids. From germline, CDR1 is ENHRY and CDR2 SYGVKD. The entry originates in a study of blood T cell repertoires in COVID-19. Study-level information: Specimens from acute and convalescent COVID-19 originated in the United States, Italy and Spain. From T cells, B-cell-depleted T cells, or PBMCs came the material, which was cDNA or gDNA.

This sequence originates from a man aged 60-69 years with acute or convalescent COVID-19. What was sequenced was peripheral blood. V and J are TRBV10-3 and TRBJ2-2; D ambiguous. The CDR3 here is CAIKANENTGELFF. The DNA of the CDR3 is TGTGCCATCAAAGCGAATGAGAACACCGGGGAGCTGTTTTTT.